Listed below are T cell receptor beta chains from one sample, sequenced in a study of CD8 T cells in Susac syndrome. TCRdb ran MiXCR on the immunoSEQ multiplex PCR reads and lists one entry per CDR3 protein. This table holds about 150,000 distinct CDR3 sequences, over 85% found once. Sequenced material: CD4+ T cells from PBMCs. Receptors were obtained from a human donor with multiple sclerosis. Both conserved end residues are part of each CDR3. Fields, in order: clone size, CDR3 length, D gene, V gene, J gene, CDR3 protein, CDR3 DNA. A D gene is named only where the DNA matches it firmly. Size tells how often a clone was seen (once, few, many) or the class of an expanded clone, and some rows leave it out.

size: once; length: 15; D: TRBD2; V: TRBV5-1; J: TRBJ2-5; CDR3: CASSLDGGRQETQYF; DNA: TGCGCCAGCAGCTTGGATGGCGGGAGACAAGAGACCCAGTACTTC
size: .; length: 14; D: .; V: TRBV7-6; J: TRBJ2-1; CDR3: CASSQGGFYNEQFF; DNA: TGTGCCAGCAGCCAAGGGGGATTCTACAATGAGCAGTTCTTC
size: .; length: 16; D: TRBD1; V: TRBV2; J: TRBJ2-7; CDR3: CASSGLQGDRSYEQYF; DNA: TGTGCCAGCAGTGGCTTGCAGGGGGACCGCTCCTACGAGCAGTACTTC
size: .; length: 16; D: .; V: TRBV5-1; J: TRBJ2-3; CDR3: CASNTGTTADTDTQYF; DNA: TGCGCCAGCAACACGGGGACCACTGCTGACACAGATACGCAGTATTTT
size: once; length: 13; D: TRBD1; V: TRBV5-1; J: TRBJ1-1; CDR3: CASSWGQGTEAFF; DNA: TGCGCCAGCAGTTGGGGACAGGGCACTGAAGCTTTCTTT
size: .; length: 15; D: .; V: TRBV6-5; J: TRBJ2-1; CDR3: CASRNHGGPLNEQFF; DNA: TGTGCCAGCAGAAATCATGGGGGGCCTTTAAATGAGCAGTTCTTC
size: once; length: 13; D: .; V: TRBV20-1; J: TRBJ1-2; CDR3: CSAPDTRKVGYTF; DNA: TGCAGTGCTCCGGACACACGGAAGGTTGGCTACACCTTC
size: once; length: 13; D: .; V: TRBV5-4; J: TRBJ1-1; CDR3: CASSLDGGGEAFF; DNA: TGTGCCAGCAGCTTGGATGGGGGCGGTGAAGCTTTCTTT
size: .; length: 13; D: .; V: TRBV5-1; J: TRBJ2-7; CDR3: CASSSRIPHEQYF; DNA: TGCGCCAGCAGCTCTCGTATCCCCCACGAGCAGTACTTC
size: .; length: 14; D: .; V: TRBV7-9; J: TRBJ2-1; CDR3: CASSSRSIYNEQFF; DNA: TGTGCCAGCAGCTCTCGTTCTATTTACAATGAGCAGTTCTTC
size: .; length: 14; D: TRBD2; V: TRBV7-2; J: TRBJ2-7; CDR3: CASSSRAGGNEQYF; DNA: TGTGCCAGCAGCTCTCGAGCGGGGGGCAACGAGCAGTACTTC
size: once; length: 14; D: .; V: TRBV9; J: TRBJ1-1; CDR3: CASSVGTLNTEAFF; DNA: TGTGCCAGCAGCGTAGGGACACTAAACACTGAAGCTTTCTTT
size: .; length: 14; D: .; V: TRBV18; J: TRBJ2-5; CDR3: CASSPLQGLETQYF; DNA: TGTGCCAGCTCACCACTACAGGGATTGGAGACCCAGTACTTC
size: .; length: 16; D: TRBD2; V: TRBV12-3/TRBV12-4; J: TRBJ2-1; CDR3: CASSLSLADSYNEQFF; DNA: TGTGCCAGCAGTTTGTCACTAGCGGACTCCTACAATGAGCAGTTCTTC
size: .; length: 11; D: TRBD1; V: TRBV28; J: TRBJ1-5; CDR3: CATGGYQPQHF; DNA: TGTGCCACAGGGGGCTATCAGCCCCAGCATTTT
size: .; length: 14; D: .; V: TRBV20-1; J: TRBJ2-7; CDR3: CSASQPRGIYEQYF; DNA: TGCAGTGCTAGCCAGCCCCGGGGGATCTACGAGCAGTACTTC
size: .; length: 14; D: .; V: TRBV20-1; J: TRBJ2-1; CDR3: CSARPPIGYNEQFF; DNA: TGCAGTGCTAGACCCCCCATAGGGTACAATGAGCAGTTCTTC
size: .; length: 13; D: .; V: TRBV28; J: TRBJ1-2; CDR3: CASTQPSNYGYTF; DNA: TGTGCCAGCACCCAGCCATCTAACTATGGCTACACCTTC
size: .; length: 16; D: TRBD2; V: TRBV5-4; J: TRBJ2-1; CDR3: CASSLPLAGEHNEQFF; DNA: TGTGCCAGCAGCCTACCACTAGCGGGAGAACACAATGAGCAGTTCTTC
size: .; length: 15; D: .; V: TRBV5-6; J: TRBJ1-5; CDR3: CASSLGGYSNQPQHF; DNA: TGTGCCAGCAGCTTGGGGGGATATAGCAATCAGCCCCAGCATTTT
size: .; length: 15; D: TRBD2; V: TRBV7-3; J: TRBJ2-7; CDR3: CASSLSGTSGGEQYF; DNA: TGTGCCAGCAGCTTAAGCGGAACTAGCGGCGGCGAGCAGTACTTC
size: .; length: 12; D: .; V: TRBV11-2; J: TRBJ2-5; CDR3: CASSPLEETQYF; DNA: TGTGCCAGCAGCCCTCTCGAAGAGACCCAGTACTTC
size: .; length: 16; D: TRBD1; V: TRBV13; J: TRBJ2-2; CDR3: CASSLGGQGHTGELFF; DNA: TGTGCCAGCAGCTTAGGCGGACAGGGGCACACCGGGGAGCTGTTTTTT
size: .; length: 13; D: .; V: TRBV28; J: TRBJ1-5; CDR3: CASRRDSNQPQHF; DNA: TGTGCCAGCAGACGGGACAGCAATCAGCCCCAGCATTTT
size: .; length: 14; D: .; V: TRBV4-2; J: TRBJ2-2; CDR3: CASSQADQAGELFF; DNA: TGTGCCAGCAGCCAAGCAGACCAAGCCGGGGAGCTGTTTTTT
size: .; length: 14; D: .; V: TRBV3-1; J: TRBJ2-1; CDR3: CASSHLSLGKEQFF; DNA: TGTGCCAGCAGCCATCTAAGTTTAGGGAAAGAGCAGTTCTTC
size: .; length: 13; D: .; V: TRBV2; J: TRBJ2-3; CDR3: CASSVVRGDTQYF; DNA: TGTGCCAGCAGTGTCGTCCGGGGAGATACGCAGTATTTT
size: .; length: 12; D: .; V: TRBV19; J: TRBJ1-5; CDR3: CASSPQGQPQHF; DNA: TGTGCCAGTAGTCCCCAGGGGCAGCCCCAGCATTTT
size: .; length: 15; D: .; V: TRBV3-1; J: TRBJ2-3; CDR3: CASSLSLIATDTQYF; DNA: TGTGCCAGCAGCCTTTCTTTAATCGCCACAGATACGCAGTATTTT
size: .; length: 15; D: TRBD2; V: TRBV6-2/TRBV6-3; J: TRBJ2-2; CDR3: CASSKGTSGSRELFF; DNA: TGTGCCAGCAGCAAAGGGACTAGCGGGAGCCGGGAGCTGTTTTTT
size: .; length: 14; D: .; V: TRBV7-2; J: TRBJ1-2; CDR3: CASSLAWGRGGYTF; DNA: TGTGCCAGCAGCTTAGCTTGGGGGAGAGGCGGCTACACCTTC
size: .; length: 14; D: .; V: TRBV7-2; J: TRBJ1-2; CDR3: CASSSRLGEGSYTF; DNA: TGTGCCAGCAGCTCCCGGTTAGGGGAGGGGAGCTACACCTTC
size: once; length: 13; D: .; V: TRBV12-3/TRBV12-4; J: TRBJ2-2; CDR3: CASSLSAAGELFF; DNA: TGTGCCAGCAGTTTATCAGCGGCCGGGGAGCTGTTTTTT
size: .; length: 14; D: .; V: TRBV15; J: TRBJ2-7; CDR3: CATSREGGGEEQYF; DNA: TGTGCCACCAGCAGGGAGGGAGGGGGCGAAGAGCAGTACTTC
size: .; length: 17; D: .; V: TRBV30; J: TRBJ2-2; CDR3: CAWSPGPGDGAPGELFF; DNA: TGTGCCTGGAGCCCCGGTCCGGGAGATGGGGCCCCCGGGGAGCTGTTTTTT
size: once; length: 12; D: TRBD2; V: TRBV12-3/TRBV12-4; J: TRBJ2-7; CDR3: CASSTGDYGQYF; DNA: TGTGCCAGCAGTACCGGGGACTACGGGCAGTACTTC
size: .; length: 17; D: TRBD2; V: TRBV3-1; J: TRBJ2-2; CDR3: CASSPRRSSGETGELFF; DNA: TGTGCCAGCAGCCCCAGGAGGTCTAGCGGGGAAACCGGGGAGCTGTTTTTT
size: .; length: 17; D: TRBD2; V: TRBV6-5; J: TRBJ2-2; CDR3: CASSYSTSGSANGELFF; DNA: TGTGCCAGCAGTTACTCGACTAGCGGGAGCGCGAACGGGGAGCTGTTTTTT
size: .; length: 15; D: .; V: TRBV23-1; J: TRBJ2-2; CDR3: CASSQCWGSGGELFF; DNA: TGCGCCAGCAGTCAATGCTGGGGGTCCGGCGGGGAGCTGTTTTTT
size: .; length: 14; D: .; V: TRBV19; J: TRBJ2-5; CDR3: CASSIRGNQETQYF; DNA: TGTGCCAGTAGTATAAGGGGGAACCAAGAGACCCAGTACTTC
size: .; length: 17; D: TRBD1; V: TRBV7-2; J: TRBJ1-2; CDR3: CASSLRGQGASNYGYTF; DNA: TGTGCCAGCAGCTTAAGGGGACAGGGGGCTTCTAACTATGGCTACACCTTC
size: .; length: 16; D: TRBD2; V: TRBV12-3/TRBV12-4; J: TRBJ2-5; CDR3: CASSPRLAGGVETQYF; DNA: TGTGCCAGCAGTCCCCGACTAGCGGGAGGTGTGGAGACCCAGTACTTC
size: .; length: 13; D: .; V: TRBV7-3; J: TRBJ2-5; CDR3: CASSKQVQETQYF; DNA: TGTGCCAGCAGCAAGCAAGTCCAAGAGACCCAGTACTTC
size: .; length: 15; D: TRBD1; V: TRBV3-1; J: TRBJ1-6; CDR3: CASSQERTGDSPLHF; DNA: TGTGCCAGCAGCCAAGAACGGACAGGGGATTCACCCCTCCACTTT
size: once; length: 13; D: TRBD1; V: TRBV2; J: TRBJ2-1; CDR3: CASSGTGGYEQFF; DNA: TGTGCCAGCAGCGGGACAGGGGGCTATGAGCAGTTCTTC
size: .; length: 18; D: .; V: TRBV6-5; J: TRBJ2-3; CDR3: CASSNGRAAPPGTDTQYF; DNA: TGTGCCAGCAGTAACGGCAGGGCTGCCCCACCGGGAACAGATACGCAGTATTTT
size: .; length: 14; D: .; V: TRBV6-2/TRBV6-3; J: TRBJ2-4; CDR3: CASSWRTDGNIQYF; DNA: TGTGCCAGCAGTTGGAGGACCGACGGGAACATTCAGTACTTC
size: .; length: 14; D: .; V: TRBV7-2; J: TRBJ2-3; CDR3: CASSLGVGADTQYF; DNA: TGTGCCAGCAGCTTAGGGGTCGGGGCAGATACGCAGTATTTT